This is a list of T cell receptor beta chains from one sample in a study of beta chain features in type 1 diabetes. This table comes from immunoSEQ multiplex PCR, and its TCRdb copy is limited to in-frame clones, with some not included. The repertoire holds hundreds of thousands of clones, with 25% to 35% as singletons. Sequences were obtained from naive CD4+ T cells from blood. The receptors here all came from a man younger than 35 in good health. The CDR3 runs from the conserved cysteine through the conserved F or W. The D gene is left open where the match is weak. Clone size appears in some rows only: once, few, many, or a class for an expanded clone.

D: TRBD2
V: TRBV9
length: 12
size: .
J: TRBJ2-3
CDR3: CASSGIAGVGYF
DNA: TGTGCCAGCAGCGGAATAGCGGGAGTGGGGTATTTT

D: .
V: TRBV11-2
length: 14
size: .
J: TRBJ2-7
CDR3: CASSLDFNPYEQYF
DNA: TGTGCCAGCAGCTTAGACTTCAACCCCTACGAGCAGTACTTC

D: TRBD1
V: TRBV19
length: 14
size: few
J: TRBJ2-1
CDR3: CASRRQGAVDEQFF
DNA: TGTGCCAGTAGAAGACAGGGGGCGGTCGATGAGCAGTTCTTC

D: TRBD2
V: TRBV2
length: 14
size: .
J: TRBJ2-3
CDR3: CASSGLAGSDTQYF
DNA: TGTGCCAGCAGCGGACTAGCGGGATCAGATACGCAGTATTTT

D: TRBD1
V: TRBV28
length: 14
size: few
J: TRBJ2-4
CDR3: CASSGTVAKNIQYF
DNA: TGTGCCAGCAGTGGGACAGTAGCCAAAAACATTCAGTACTTC

D: .
V: TRBV6-5
length: 15
size: .
J: TRBJ2-1
CDR3: CASSYSTIRANEQFF
DNA: TGTGCCAGCAGTTACTCTACAATCCGGGCCAATGAGCAGTTCTTC

D: .
V: TRBV18
length: 13
size: few
J: TRBJ2-3
CDR3: CASSLEAGSAQYF
DNA: TGTGCCAGCTCCCTAGAGGCGGGGAGTGCGCAGTATTTT

D: .
V: TRBV20-1
length: 11
size: .
J: TRBJ2-1
CDR3: CSQPRHNEQFF
DNA: TGCAGTCAGCCCCGCCACAATGAGCAGTTCTTC

D: .
V: TRBV19
length: 15
size: .
J: TRBJ2-1
CDR3: CASSIGVTSYNEQFF
DNA: TGTGCCAGTAGTATAGGCGTTACAAGTTACAATGAGCAGTTCTTC

D: .
V: TRBV9
length: 11
size: .
J: TRBJ1-5
CDR3: CASGFNQPQHF
DNA: TGTGCCAGCGGATTCAATCAGCCCCAGCATTTT

D: .
V: TRBV29-1
length: 11
size: .
J: TRBJ2-5
CDR3: CSVKGPETQYF
DNA: TGCAGCGTTAAGGGGCCAGAGACCCAGTACTTC

D: TRBD1
V: TRBV7-2
length: 14
size: few
J: TRBJ2-7
CDR3: CASSGQGKTYEQYF
DNA: TGTGCCAGCAGCGGACAGGGGAAAACCTACGAGCAGTACTTC

D: TRBD2
V: TRBV7-2
length: 15
size: .
J: TRBJ2-7
CDR3: CASSLATSGTYEQYF
DNA: TGTGCCAGCAGCTTGGCGACTAGCGGGACCTACGAGCAGTACTTC

D: .
V: TRBV9
length: 14
size: few
J: TRBJ1-2
CDR3: CASSGIQINYGYTF
DNA: TGTGCCAGCAGCGGGATACAAATTAACTATGGCTACACCTTC

D: TRBD1
V: TRBV2
length: 14
size: .
J: TRBJ1-5
CDR3: CASIPDRGREPQHF
DNA: TGTGCCAGCATACCGGACAGGGGGCGTGAGCCCCAGCATTTT

D: .
V: TRBV15
length: 15
size: few
J: TRBJ2-7
CDR3: CATSRDKRGTYEQYF
DNA: TGTGCCACCAGCAGAGATAAAAGGGGGACCTACGAGCAGTACTTC

D: TRBD2
V: TRBV18
length: 16
size: .
J: TRBJ2-2
CDR3: CASSPPGLAGAEELFF
DNA: TGTGCCAGCTCACCACCGGGACTAGCGGGGGCCGAGGAGCTGTTTTTT

D: .
V: TRBV2
length: 13
size: .
J: TRBJ2-4
CDR3: CASREQDRNIQYF
DNA: TGTGCCAGCAGAGAACAGGATAGAAACATTCAGTACTTC

D: .
V: TRBV20-1
length: 11
size: few
J: TRBJ1-4
CDR3: CSAGGAEKLFF
DNA: TGCAGTGCAGGAGGAGCCGAAAAACTGTTTTTT

D: .
V: TRBV29-1
length: 13
size: few
J: TRBJ2-7
CDR3: CSVVRGGRYEQYF
DNA: TGCAGCGTTGTAAGGGGAGGAAGGTACGAGCAGTACTTC

D: .
V: TRBV7-2
length: 13
size: .
J: TRBJ2-5
CDR3: CASSLARQETQYF
DNA: TGTGCCAGCAGCTTGGCGAGGCAAGAGACCCAGTACTTC

D: .
V: TRBV30
length: 13
size: few
J: TRBJ1-1
CDR3: CAWREYMNTEAFF
DNA: TGTGCCTGGAGAGAGTACATGAACACTGAAGCTTTCTTT

D: TRBD1
V: TRBV28
length: 18
size: .
J: TRBJ2-6
CDR3: CASSPPGGTGAGANVLTF
DNA: TGTGCCAGCAGTCCGCCCGGTGGCACAGGGGCTGGGGCCAACGTCCTGACTTTC

D: TRBD1
V: TRBV30
length: 13
size: .
J: TRBJ1-1
CDR3: CAWSGTGITEAFF
DNA: TGTGCCTGGTCCGGGACAGGGATCACTGAAGCTTTCTTT

D: .
V: TRBV20-1
length: 11
size: few
J: TRBJ2-1
CDR3: CSAKERNEQFF
DNA: TGCAGTGCTAAGGAACGAAATGAGCAGTTCTTC

D: TRBD1
V: TRBV7-2
length: 15
size: .
J: TRBJ2-1
CDR3: CASSLGTGVDNEQFF
DNA: TGTGCCAGCAGCTTAGGGACAGGAGTCGACAATGAGCAGTTCTTC

D: .
V: TRBV23-1
length: 15
size: .
J: TRBJ1-1
CDR3: CASSQGQGRTTEAFF
DNA: TGCGCCAGCAGTCAGGGGCAGGGACGGACCACTGAAGCTTTCTTT

D: .
V: TRBV2
length: 14
size: few
J: TRBJ2-3
CDR3: CASRREGRTDTQYF
DNA: TGTGCCAGCAGGCGGGAAGGAAGGACAGATACGCAGTATTTT

D: .
V: TRBV28
length: 11
size: .
J: TRBJ2-3
CDR3: CASSLYATQYF
DNA: TGTGCCAGCAGTTTATACGCTACGCAGTATTTT

D: TRBD2
V: TRBV11-2
length: 13
size: few
J: TRBJ2-1
CDR3: CASSRGGLDEQFF
DNA: TGTGCCAGCAGTCGCGGGGGGCTTGATGAGCAGTTCTTC

D: TRBD2
V: TRBV30
length: 14
size: .
J: TRBJ2-1
CDR3: CAWSPHRIAGEQFF
DNA: TGTGCCTGGAGCCCCCATAGGATAGCGGGTGAGCAGTTCTTC

D: .
V: TRBV6-5
length: 15
size: .
J: TRBJ1-1
CDR3: CASSYSRGANTEAFF
DNA: TGTGCCAGCAGTTACTCGCGGGGGGCGAACACTGAAGCTTTCTTT

D: .
V: TRBV9
length: 14
size: .
J: TRBJ2-4
CDR3: CASSRVPLLNIQYF
DNA: TGTGCCAGCAGCCGCGTCCCGCTACTTAACATTCAGTACTTC

D: TRBD2
V: TRBV4-2
length: 14
size: few
J: TRBJ2-7
CDR3: CASSPSGGPYEQYF
DNA: TGTGCCAGCAGCCCTAGCGGGGGTCCCTACGAGCAGTACTTC

D: .
V: TRBV7-3
length: 14
size: few
J: TRBJ2-5
CDR3: CASSLSGRQETQYF
DNA: TGTGCCAGCAGCTTATCTGGGCGGCAAGAGACCCAGTACTTC

D: .
V: TRBV29-1
length: 17
size: few
J: TRBJ2-1
CDR3: CSGMVSRGPSSYNEQFF
DNA: TGCAGCGGGATGGTTTCGCGGGGGCCGAGCTCCTACAATGAGCAGTTCTTC

D: TRBD1
V: TRBV7-2
length: 15
size: .
J: TRBJ1-2
CDR3: CASSSRDRVNYGYTF
DNA: TGTGCCAGCAGTAGCCGGGACAGGGTTAACTATGGCTACACCTTC

D: TRBD1
V: TRBV4-2
length: 16
size: few
J: TRBJ2-2
CDR3: CASSQDPGQGSGELFF
DNA: TGTGCCAGCAGCCAAGATCCCGGACAGGGGTCCGGGGAGCTGTTTTTT

D: .
V: TRBV30
length: 15
size: .
J: TRBJ2-2
CDR3: CAWSVPGSNTGELFF
DNA: TGTGCCTGGAGTGTTCCAGGATCGAACACCGGGGAGCTGTTTTTT

D: .
V: TRBV18
length: 13
size: .
J: TRBJ2-7
CDR3: CASSEDGAYEQYF
DNA: TGTGCCAGCTCTGAGGACGGTGCCTACGAGCAGTACTTC

D: .
V: TRBV6-6
length: 12
size: few
J: TRBJ2-5
CDR3: CASMVAEETQYF
DNA: TGTGCCAGCATGGTCGCCGAAGAGACCCAGTACTTC

D: .
V: TRBV21-1
length: 13
size: few
J: TRBJ2-1
CDR3: CASSNTVPGEQFF
DNA: TGTGCCAGCAGCAATACTGTGCCGGGTGAGCAGTTCTTC

D: TRBD1
V: TRBV28
length: 16
size: .
J: TRBJ1-5
CDR3: CASSLLPGQVNQPQHF
DNA: TGTGCCAGCAGTTTACTCCCGGGACAGGTCAATCAGCCCCAGCATTTT